This record covers a single T cell receptor (beta chain). Germline assignment: CDR1 SGHAT and CDR2 FQDESV (reference sequence). The CDR3 is made up of 16 amino acids. Trimming removed 1 base from V and 2 bases from J; junction bases left unmatched: 6. The entry originates in a study of blood T cell repertoires in COVID-19. Clones were sequenced by immunoSEQ multiplex PCR, and TCRdb holds only the in-frame ones, with some missing. The sample has about 150,000 clones; 87% are singletons. Sequencing was performed on peripheral blood. The sequence was collected from a man older than 75 with acute or convalescent COVID-19. This chain uses TRBV11-1 with TRBJ2-5, with TRBD2 identical over 8 bases. CDR3 protein: CASSLDWRGAQETQYF. DNA of the CDR3: TGTGCCAGCAGCTTAGACTGGCGGGGGGCACAAGAGACCCAGTACTTC. The complete variable domain, with remaining parts taken from reference TRBV11-1 and TRBJ2-5, reads EAEVAQSPRYKITEKSQAVAFWCDPISGHATLYWYRQILGQGPELLVQFQDESVVDDSQLPKDRFSAERLKGVDSTLKIQPAELGDSAMYLCASSLDWRGAQETQYFGPGTRLLVL.